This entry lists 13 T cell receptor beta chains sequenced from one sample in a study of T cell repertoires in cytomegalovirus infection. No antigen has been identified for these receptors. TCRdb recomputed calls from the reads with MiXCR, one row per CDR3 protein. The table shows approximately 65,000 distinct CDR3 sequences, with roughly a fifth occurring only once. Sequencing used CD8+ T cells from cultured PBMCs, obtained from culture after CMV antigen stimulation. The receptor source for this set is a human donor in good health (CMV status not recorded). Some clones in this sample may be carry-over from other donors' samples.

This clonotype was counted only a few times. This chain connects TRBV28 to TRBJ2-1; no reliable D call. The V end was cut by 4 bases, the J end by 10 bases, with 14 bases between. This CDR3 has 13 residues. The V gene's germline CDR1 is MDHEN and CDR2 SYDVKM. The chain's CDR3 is CASSSGAGREQFF. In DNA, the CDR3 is TGTGCCAGCAGTTCGGGCGCTGGTAGGGAGCAGTTCTTC.

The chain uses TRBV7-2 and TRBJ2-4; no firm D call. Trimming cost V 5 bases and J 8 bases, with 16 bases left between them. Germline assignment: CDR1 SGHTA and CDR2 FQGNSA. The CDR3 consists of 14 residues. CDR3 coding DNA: TGTGCCAGCAGCCCTCCCACCCTTGACGACATTCAGTACTTC. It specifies CASSPPTLDDIQYF.

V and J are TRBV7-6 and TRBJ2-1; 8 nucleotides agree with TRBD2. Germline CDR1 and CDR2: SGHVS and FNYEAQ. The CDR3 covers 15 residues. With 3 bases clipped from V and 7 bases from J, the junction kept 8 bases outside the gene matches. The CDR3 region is CASSLVSGKGNEQFF. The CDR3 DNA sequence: TGTGCCAGCAGCTTGGTTAGCGGGAAGGGGAATGAGCAGTTCTTC.

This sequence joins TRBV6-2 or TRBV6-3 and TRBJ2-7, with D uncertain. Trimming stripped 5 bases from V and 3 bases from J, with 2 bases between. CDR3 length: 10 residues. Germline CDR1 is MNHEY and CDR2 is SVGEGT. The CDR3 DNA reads TGTGCCAGCAGTGACTACGAGCAGTACTTC. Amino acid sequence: CASSDYEQYF.

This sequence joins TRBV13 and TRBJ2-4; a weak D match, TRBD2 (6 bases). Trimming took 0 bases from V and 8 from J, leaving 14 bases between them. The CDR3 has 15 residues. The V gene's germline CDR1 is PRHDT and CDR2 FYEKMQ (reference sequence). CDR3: CASSLGVTSKDIQYF. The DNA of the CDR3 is TGTGCCAGCAGCTTAGGCGTAACTAGCAAGGACATTCAGTACTTC.

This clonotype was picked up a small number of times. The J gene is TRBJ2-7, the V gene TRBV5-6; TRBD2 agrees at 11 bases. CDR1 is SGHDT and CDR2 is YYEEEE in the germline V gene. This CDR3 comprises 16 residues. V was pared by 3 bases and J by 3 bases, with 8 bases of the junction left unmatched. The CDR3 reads CASSSLLAGAYYEQYF. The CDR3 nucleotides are TGTGCCAGCAGCTCCTTACTAGCGGGGGCATACTACGAGCAGTACTTC.

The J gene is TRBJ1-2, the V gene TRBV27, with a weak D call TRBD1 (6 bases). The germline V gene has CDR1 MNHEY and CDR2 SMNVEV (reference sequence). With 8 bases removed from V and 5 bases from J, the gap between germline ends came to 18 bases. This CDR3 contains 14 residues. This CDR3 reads CASGSPGQGYGYTF. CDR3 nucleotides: TGTGCCAGCGGCTCGCCGGGACAAGGGTATGGCTACACCTTC.

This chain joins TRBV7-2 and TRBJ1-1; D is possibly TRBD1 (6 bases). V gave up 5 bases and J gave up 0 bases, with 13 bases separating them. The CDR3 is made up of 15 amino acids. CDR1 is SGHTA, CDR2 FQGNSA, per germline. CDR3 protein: CASSPPRTVNTEAFF. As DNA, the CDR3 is TGTGCCAGCAGCCCCCCGAGGACAGTGAACACTGAAGCTTTCTTT.

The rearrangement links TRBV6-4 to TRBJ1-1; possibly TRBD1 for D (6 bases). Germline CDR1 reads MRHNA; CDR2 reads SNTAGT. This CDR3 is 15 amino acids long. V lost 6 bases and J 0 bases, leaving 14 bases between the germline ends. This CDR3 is CASRARDNMNTEAFF. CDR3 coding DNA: TGTGCCAGCAGGGCCAGGGACAACATGAACACTGAAGCTTTCTTT.

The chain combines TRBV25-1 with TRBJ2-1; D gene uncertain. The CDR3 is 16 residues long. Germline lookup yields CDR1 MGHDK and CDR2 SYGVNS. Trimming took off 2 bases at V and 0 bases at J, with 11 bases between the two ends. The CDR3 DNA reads TGTGCCAGCAGTGAAGGGCTAACCAGCTCCTACAATGAGCAGTTCTTC. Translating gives CASSEGLTSSYNEQFF.

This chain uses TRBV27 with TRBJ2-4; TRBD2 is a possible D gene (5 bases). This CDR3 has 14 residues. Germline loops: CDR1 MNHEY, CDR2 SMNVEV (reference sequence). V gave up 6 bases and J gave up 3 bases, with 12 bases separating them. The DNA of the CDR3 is TGTGCCAGCAGCCCGAGGGTTGACAAAAACATTCAGTACTTC. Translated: CASSPRVDKNIQYF.

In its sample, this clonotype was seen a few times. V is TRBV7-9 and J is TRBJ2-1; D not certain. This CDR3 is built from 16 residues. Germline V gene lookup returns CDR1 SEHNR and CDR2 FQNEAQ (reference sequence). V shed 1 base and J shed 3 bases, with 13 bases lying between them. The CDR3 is CASSLEGQTNYNEQFF. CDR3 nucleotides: TGTGCCAGCAGCTTAGAGGGCCAGACAAACTACAATGAGCAGTTCTTC.

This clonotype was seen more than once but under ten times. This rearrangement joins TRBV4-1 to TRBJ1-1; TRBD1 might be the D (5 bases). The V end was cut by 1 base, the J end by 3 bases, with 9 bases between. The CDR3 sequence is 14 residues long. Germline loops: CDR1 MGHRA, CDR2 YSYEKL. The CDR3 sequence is CASSQVGVDTEAFF. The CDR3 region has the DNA TGCGCCAGCAGCCAAGTAGGGGTAGACACTGAAGCTTTCTTT.